This is a list of T cell receptor beta chains from one sample in a study of early T cells in non-severe SARS-CoV-2 infection. TCRdb ran MiXCR on the 5' RACE reads and lists one entry per CDR3 protein. This sample has tens of thousands of distinct CDR3 sequences; 6% to 7% occur once, and the top ten carry just under 4%. Sequenced input: whole blood. Every receptor here comes from an adult who was a healthcare worker with PCR-confirmed SARS-CoV-2 infection or an uninfected control (not recorded which). CDR3s include the opening cysteine and the closing phenylalanine or tryptophan. The D gene is left open where the match is weak. Clone size is given for some rows only: seen once, a few or many times, or a class if the clone is expanded.

many	TRBV11-2	TRBJ2-7	.	TGTGCCAGCAGCGCAGCACAGGGCTCCTACGAGCAGTACTTC	CASSAAQGSYEQYF
few	TRBV4-3	TRBJ2-5	.	TGCGCCAGCAGCCTAACTTCATATCAAGAGACCCAGTACTTC	CASSLTSYQETQYF
many	TRBV20-1	TRBJ2-5	TRBD1	TGCAGTGCTAGAGACCCCGGGACAGCCAGCGAGACCCAGTACTTC	CSARDPGTASETQYF
.	TRBV9	TRBJ2-6	TRBD1	TGTGCCAGCAGCGTAGCAGGAGGGACAGGGGAGTCTGGGGCCAACGTCCTGACTTTC	CASSVAGGTGESGANVLTF
many	TRBV7-3	TRBJ1-2	.	TGTGCCACCTCACAGGGATTACACTATGGCTACACCTTC	CATSQGLHYGYTF
many	TRBV12-3/TRBV12-4	TRBJ2-1	.	TGTGCCAGCAGCCTTCGGGGGAAGGACTCCTACAATGAGCAGTTCTTC	CASSLRGKDSYNEQFF
many	TRBV19	TRBJ1-2	TRBD1	TGTGCCAGTAGTGGCAGGGGGGGAAGCTATGGCTACACCTTC	CASSGRGGSYGYTF
few	TRBV19	TRBJ1-5	.	TGTGCCAGTAGTATAGCCGGCTATAGCAATCAGCCCCAGCATTTT	CASSIAGYSNQPQHF
.	TRBV30	TRBJ2-2	.	TGTGCCTGGAGCGCTCACAGGGAGACCGGGGAGCTGTTTTTT	CAWSAHRETGELFF
few	TRBV30	TRBJ2-4	TRBD2	TGTGCCTGGAGTGTACGTCGGACGGGGACTAGCGGGGCGTCGGCCAAAAACATTCAGTACTTC	CAWSVRRTGTSGASAKNIQYF
many	TRBV6-5	TRBJ2-1	TRBD2	TGTGCCAGCAGTTACCGGGGGGTCCCGGGGATGGGTGATGAGCAGTTCTTC	CASSYRGVPGMGDEQFF
many	TRBV4-3	TRBJ2-1	TRBD1	TGCGCCAGCAGATTACAGGGGAGCTCCTACAATGAGCAGTTCTTC	CASRLQGSSYNEQFF
many	TRBV2	TRBJ2-5	TRBD1	TGTGCCAGCATTTGGGACAGGGGATATCAAGAGACCCAGTACTTC	CASIWDRGYQETQYF
.	TRBV19	TRBJ2-5	.	TGTGCCAGTAGTATAGATCCGGTGACCGGAGGGACCCAGTACTTC	CASSIDPVTGGTQYF
.	TRBV15	TRBJ2-2	TRBD1	TGTGCCACCAAACTAAGGGGGCAGTGGACCGGGGAGCTGTTTTTT	CATKLRGQWTGELFF
few	TRBV7-9	TRBJ1-1	.	TGTGCCAGCAGCCGGGGGCTGAACACTGAAGCTTTCTTT	CASSRGLNTEAFF
few	TRBV6-2/TRBV6-3	TRBJ1-1	TRBD1	TGTGCCAGCAGTGAGGACAGGACCTCCTTGAACACTGAAGCTTTCTTT	CASSEDRTSLNTEAFF
.	TRBV14	TRBJ1-1	TRBD1	TGTGCCAGCAGCCACATCCGAGACAGGGGCACTGAAGCTTTCTTT	CASSHIRDRGTEAFF
.	TRBV30	TRBJ2-1	.	TGTGCCTGGAGTAGTGGGGAGGCCTACAATGAGCAGTTCTTC	CAWSSGEAYNEQFF
few	TRBV7-6	TRBJ2-5	TRBD2	TGTGCCAGCAGCCAAGGGACTACTCAAGAGACCCAGTACTTC	CASSQGTTQETQYF
few	TRBV6-6	TRBJ2-5	TRBD2	TGTGCCAGCGGAAGACTAGCGGTCGTAGAGACCCAGTACTTC	CASGRLAVVETQYF
many	TRBV4-3	TRBJ1-6	.	TGCGCCAGCAGCCAAGATACAGTCTATAATTCACCCCTCCACTTT	CASSQDTVYNSPLHF
many	TRBV27	TRBJ1-1	.	TGTGCCAGCAGTTTAGGCCAGGACACTGAAGCTTTCTTT	CASSLGQDTEAFF
many	TRBV12-3/TRBV12-4	TRBJ2-2	TRBD2	TGTGCCAGCAGTCCCTTAGCGGGGGGTATGACAACCGGGGAGCTGTTTTTT	CASSPLAGGMTTGELFF
many	TRBV4-3	TRBJ2-7	.	TGCGCCAGCAGCCGGGATCGACAGTACTCCTACGAGCAGTACTTC	CASSRDRQYSYEQYF
many	TRBV4-3	TRBJ2-3	TRBD1	TGCGCCAGCAGCCAAGTCCGTGGCAGGACAGGAGTCACAGATACGCAGTATTTT	CASSQVRGRTGVTDTQYF
few	TRBV11-2	TRBJ1-6	.	TGTGCCAGCAGCTCCCACGGGACCCGAAATTCACCCCTCCACTTT	CASSSHGTRNSPLHF
many	TRBV6-2/TRBV6-3	TRBJ2-1	TRBD2	TGTGCCAGCAGCACTAGCGGGGGGGGTTACAATGAGCAGTTCTTC	CASSTSGGGYNEQFF
.	TRBV11-2	TRBJ2-7	.	TGTGCCAGCAGCTCCACGGGACTCTCCTACGAGCAGTACTTC	CASSSTGLSYEQYF
few	TRBV6-6	TRBJ1-2	TRBD1	TGTGCCAGCTATAGACAGGGGAGCAACTATGGCTACACCTTC	CASYRQGSNYGYTF
many	TRBV6-2/TRBV6-3	TRBJ1-1	.	TGTGCCAGCAGTCAGGGCACTGAAGCTTTCTTT	CASSQGTEAFF
.	TRBV11-2	TRBJ2-2	.	TGTGCCGGCAGCTTAGTTGGCCAGGGCTATTGGACCGGGGAGCTGTTTTTT	CAGSLVGQGYWTGELFF
few	TRBV11-3	TRBJ2-1	.	TGTGCCAGCACCCACCCAGAGGACAATGAGCAGTTCTTC	CASTHPEDNEQFF